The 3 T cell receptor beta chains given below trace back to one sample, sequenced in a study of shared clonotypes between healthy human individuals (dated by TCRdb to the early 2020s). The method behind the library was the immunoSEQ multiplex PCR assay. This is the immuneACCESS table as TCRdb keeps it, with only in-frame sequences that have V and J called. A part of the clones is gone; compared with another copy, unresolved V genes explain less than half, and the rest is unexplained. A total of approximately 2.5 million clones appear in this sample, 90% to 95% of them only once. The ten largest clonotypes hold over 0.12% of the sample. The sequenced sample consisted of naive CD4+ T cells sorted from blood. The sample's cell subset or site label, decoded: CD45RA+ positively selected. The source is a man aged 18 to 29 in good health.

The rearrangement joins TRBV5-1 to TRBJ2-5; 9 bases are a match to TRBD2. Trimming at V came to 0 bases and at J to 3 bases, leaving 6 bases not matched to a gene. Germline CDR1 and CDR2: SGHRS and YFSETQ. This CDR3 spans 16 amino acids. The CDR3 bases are TGCGCCAGCAGCTTGGCGAGCGGGGGGACCAAAGAGACCCAGTACTTC. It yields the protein CASSLASGGTKETQYF.

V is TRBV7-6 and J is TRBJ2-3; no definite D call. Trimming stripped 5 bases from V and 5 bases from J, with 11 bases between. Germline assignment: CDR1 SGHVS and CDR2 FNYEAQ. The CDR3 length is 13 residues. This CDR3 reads CASSDHIGDTQYF. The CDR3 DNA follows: TGTGCCAGCAGCGATCATATAGGAGATACGCAGTATTTT.

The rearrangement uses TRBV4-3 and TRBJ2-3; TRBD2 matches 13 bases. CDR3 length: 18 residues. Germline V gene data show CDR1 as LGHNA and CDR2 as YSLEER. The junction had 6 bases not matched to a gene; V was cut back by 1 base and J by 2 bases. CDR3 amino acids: CASSQGTSGRFSTDTQYF. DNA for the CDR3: TGCGCCAGCAGCCAAGGGACTAGCGGGAGATTTTCCACAGATACGCAGTATTTT.